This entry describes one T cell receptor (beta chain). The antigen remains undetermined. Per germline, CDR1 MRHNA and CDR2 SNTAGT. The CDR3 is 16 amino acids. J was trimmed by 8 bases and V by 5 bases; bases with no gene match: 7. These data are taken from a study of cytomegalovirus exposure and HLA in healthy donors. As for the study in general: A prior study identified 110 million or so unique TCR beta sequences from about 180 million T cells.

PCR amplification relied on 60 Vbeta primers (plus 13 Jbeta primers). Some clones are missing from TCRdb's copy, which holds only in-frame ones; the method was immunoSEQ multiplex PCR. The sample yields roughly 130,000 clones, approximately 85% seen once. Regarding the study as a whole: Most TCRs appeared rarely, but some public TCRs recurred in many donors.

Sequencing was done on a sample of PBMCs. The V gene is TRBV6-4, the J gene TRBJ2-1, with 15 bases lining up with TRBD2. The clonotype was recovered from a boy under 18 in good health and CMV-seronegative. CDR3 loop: CASSRTSGGASDEQFF. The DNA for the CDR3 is TGTGCCAGCAGTAGGACTAGCGGGGGGGCCTCAGATGAGCAGTTCTTC.